This is a list of T cell receptor beta chains from one sample in a study of CD8+CD57+ T cells in acquired aplastic anemia. MiXCR was run by TCRdb on the reads, yielding one entry per CDR3 protein. Of under 500,000 distinct CDR3 sequences listed, under 40% are singletons. The sample comprised sorted CD4+, CD8+, or CD8+CD57+ T cells (not recorded which) from PBMCs. These receptor sequences come from a human donor with aplastic anemia. Both conserved end residues are part of each CDR3. The D gene is left open where the match is weak. For some rows the clone size is stated as once, few or many, or as a class when expanded; others skip it.

clone size: -
V gene: TRBV9
CDR3 length: 15
J gene: TRBJ2-3
D gene: -
CDR3 protein: CASSVEGGLTDTQYF
CDR3 DNA: TGTGCCAGCAGCGTAGAGGGGGGGTTGACAGATACGCAGTATTTT

clone size: many
V gene: TRBV24-1
CDR3 length: 17
J gene: TRBJ2-7
D gene: TRBD1
CDR3 protein: CATSDLSILTGGAEQYF
CDR3 DNA: TGTGCCACCAGTGATTTGTCCATCTTAACAGGGGGCGCCGAGCAGTACTTC

clone size: few
V gene: TRBV7-9
CDR3 length: 15
J gene: TRBJ1-5
D gene: TRBD1
CDR3 protein: CASSPGQGPDQPQHF
CDR3 DNA: TGTGCCAGCAGCCCAGGACAGGGCCCGGATCAGCCCCAGCATTTT

clone size: -
V gene: TRBV7-2
CDR3 length: 12
J gene: TRBJ1-6
D gene: -
CDR3 protein: CASSLDTSPLHF
CDR3 DNA: TGTGCCAGCAGCTTGGACACTTCACCCCTCCACTTT

clone size: -
V gene: TRBV7-2
CDR3 length: 13
J gene: TRBJ2-7
D gene: -
CDR3 protein: CASSQMTGYEQYF
CDR3 DNA: TGTGCCAGCAGTCAAATGACAGGCTACGAGCAGTACTTC

clone size: -
V gene: TRBV2
CDR3 length: 15
J gene: TRBJ1-1
D gene: TRBD1
CDR3 protein: CASREALQGGTEAFF
CDR3 DNA: TGTGCCAGCAGAGAAGCGCTTCAGGGGGGCACTGAAGCTTTCTTT

clone size: -
V gene: TRBV7-8
CDR3 length: 15
J gene: TRBJ2-5
D gene: TRBD2
CDR3 protein: CASSLATRGRETQYF
CDR3 DNA: TGTGCCAGCAGCTTAGCGACGCGGGGGAGGGAGACCCAGTACTTC

clone size: few
V gene: TRBV11-2
CDR3 length: 17
J gene: TRBJ2-5
D gene: TRBD2
CDR3 protein: CASSLGPSGSAQETQYF
CDR3 DNA: TGTGCCAGCAGCTTAGGCCCTAGCGGGAGTGCTCAAGAGACCCAGTACTTC

clone size: many
V gene: TRBV2
CDR3 length: 15
J gene: TRBJ2-1
D gene: -
CDR3 protein: CASSDRSRSPNEQFF
CDR3 DNA: TGTGCCAGCAGTGATAGGAGCCGCTCTCCTAATGAGCAGTTCTTC

clone size: few
V gene: TRBV18
CDR3 length: 11
J gene: TRBJ1-5
D gene: -
CDR3 protein: CASHGGGPQHF
CDR3 DNA: TGTGCCAGTCACGGAGGGGGGCCCCAGCATTTT

clone size: few
V gene: TRBV19
CDR3 length: 15
J gene: TRBJ2-3
D gene: TRBD2
CDR3 protein: CASSWAQGGTDTQYF
CDR3 DNA: TGTGCCAGTAGTTGGGCCCAGGGAGGGACAGATACGCAGTATTTT

clone size: -
V gene: TRBV25-1
CDR3 length: 14
J gene: TRBJ2-1
D gene: -
CDR3 protein: CASSPYSGARRLFF
CDR3 DNA: TGTGCCAGCAGTCCGTACTCCGGGGCTCGCCGCCTGTTCTTC

clone size: -
V gene: TRBV2
CDR3 length: 12
J gene: TRBJ2-5
D gene: -
CDR3 protein: CASNSKVETQYF
CDR3 DNA: TGTGCCAGCAATTCAAAGGTAGAGACCCAGTACTTC

clone size: few
V gene: TRBV30
CDR3 length: 12
J gene: TRBJ1-6
D gene: -
CDR3 protein: CALGRYNSPLHF
CDR3 DNA: TGTGCCTTGGGACGGTATAATTCACCCCTCCACTTT

clone size: -
V gene: TRBV30
CDR3 length: 8
J gene: TRBJ1-1
D gene: -
CDR3 protein: CAWKEAFF
CDR3 DNA: TGTGCCTGGAAAGAAGCTTTCTTT

clone size: -
V gene: TRBV2
CDR3 length: 15
J gene: TRBJ2-7
D gene: TRBD1
CDR3 protein: CASSTPRQGAWEQYF
CDR3 DNA: TGTGCCAGCAGTACCCCCCGACAGGGGGCGTGGGAGCAGTACTTC

clone size: -
V gene: TRBV7-2
CDR3 length: 14
J gene: TRBJ2-7
D gene: -
CDR3 protein: CASSDLRGGLEQYF
CDR3 DNA: TGTGCCAGCAGCGATCTCAGGGGGGGGCTCGAGCAGTACTTC

clone size: many
V gene: TRBV24-1
CDR3 length: 15
J gene: TRBJ2-5
D gene: TRBD1
CDR3 protein: CATSDPDRFQETQYF
CDR3 DNA: TGTGCCACCAGTGATCCGGACAGGTTCCAAGAGACCCAGTACTTC

clone size: once
V gene: TRBV25-1
CDR3 length: 17
J gene: TRBJ1-6
D gene: TRBD1
CDR3 protein: CASSDYGQGLYGSPLHF
CDR3 DNA: TGTGCCAGCAGTGACTACGGACAGGGCTTGTATGGCTCACCCCTCCACTTT

clone size: many
V gene: TRBV6-1
CDR3 length: 15
J gene: TRBJ2-3
D gene: TRBD2
CDR3 protein: CASRLAGASTDTQYF
CDR3 DNA: TGTGCCAGCAGACTAGCGGGAGCAAGTACAGATACGCAGTATTTT

clone size: -
V gene: TRBV20-1
CDR3 length: 13
J gene: TRBJ1-2
D gene: -
CDR3 protein: CSARVQGSNGYTF
CDR3 DNA: TGCAGTGCTAGAGTTCAAGGGTCGAACGGCTACACCTTC

clone size: -
V gene: TRBV6-5
CDR3 length: 16
J gene: TRBJ2-5
D gene: TRBD2
CDR3 protein: CASSYSAGGLLLTQYF
CDR3 DNA: TGTGCCAGCAGTTACTCTGCGGGGGGGCTCCTTTTGACCCAGTACTTC

clone size: many
V gene: TRBV15
CDR3 length: 16
J gene: TRBJ1-6
D gene: TRBD1
CDR3 protein: CATSRRTGTGGSPLHF
CDR3 DNA: TGTGCCACCAGCCGAAGAACCGGGACAGGAGGTTCACCCCTCCACTTT

clone size: -
V gene: TRBV7-2
CDR3 length: 16
J gene: TRBJ2-5
D gene: -
CDR3 protein: CASSLHGQGGLETQYF
CDR3 DNA: TGTGCCAGCAGCTTACATGGCCAGGGGGGGTTAGAGACCCAGTACTTC

clone size: -
V gene: TRBV4-3
CDR3 length: 14
J gene: TRBJ1-6
D gene: -
CDR3 protein: CASSQVGERSPLHF
CDR3 DNA: TGCGCCAGCAGCCAAGTGGGGGAGCGCTCACCCCTCCACTTT

clone size: many
V gene: TRBV4-3
CDR3 length: 14
J gene: TRBJ2-7
D gene: -
CDR3 protein: CASSQVVGAGKQYF
CDR3 DNA: TGCGCCAGCAGCCAAGTGGTGGGGGCCGGTAAGCAGTACTTC

clone size: few
V gene: TRBV6-1
CDR3 length: 17
J gene: TRBJ2-5
D gene: TRBD2
CDR3 protein: CASSPGTSGRGKETQYF
CDR3 DNA: TGTGCCAGCAGTCCCGGGACTAGCGGGAGGGGTAAAGAGACCCAGTACTTC

clone size: -
V gene: TRBV12-3/TRBV12-4
CDR3 length: 13
J gene: TRBJ2-5
D gene: TRBD2
CDR3 protein: CASTPTSVETQYF
CDR3 DNA: TGTGCCAGCACACCGACTAGCGTTGAGACCCAGTACTTC

clone size: -
V gene: TRBV20-1
CDR3 length: 14
J gene: TRBJ1-6
D gene: TRBD1
CDR3 protein: CSASQDRGQSPLHF
CDR3 DNA: TGCAGTGCCAGCCAGGACAGGGGCCAATCACCCCTCCACTTT

clone size: -
V gene: TRBV19
CDR3 length: 16
J gene: TRBJ2-1
D gene: TRBD2
CDR3 protein: CANSGVAGGKYNEQFF
CDR3 DNA: TGTGCCAATAGTGGGGTAGCGGGAGGAAAATACAATGAGCAGTTCTTC

clone size: many
V gene: TRBV19
CDR3 length: 14
J gene: TRBJ1-1
D gene: TRBD1
CDR3 protein: CASRKGGTYTEAFF
CDR3 DNA: TGTGCCAGTAGGAAAGGGGGCACTTACACTGAAGCTTTCTTT

clone size: -
V gene: TRBV11-1
CDR3 length: 16
J gene: TRBJ2-1
D gene: TRBD1
CDR3 protein: CASSTSQGAVGNEQFF
CDR3 DNA: TGTGCCAGCAGCACGAGTCAGGGGGCGGTTGGCAATGAGCAGTTCTTC

clone size: many
V gene: TRBV2
CDR3 length: 14
J gene: TRBJ1-5
D gene: -
CDR3 protein: CASSGTNSNQPQHF
CDR3 DNA: TGTGCCAGCAGTGGGACAAATAGCAATCAGCCCCAGCATTTT

clone size: -
V gene: TRBV6-1
CDR3 length: 13
J gene: TRBJ1-3
D gene: -
CDR3 protein: CASSESREGTIYF
CDR3 DNA: TGTGCCAGCAGTGAATCGAGGGAGGGCACCATATATTTT

clone size: few
V gene: TRBV7-2
CDR3 length: 13
J gene: TRBJ2-1
D gene: TRBD1
CDR3 protein: CASSLNIGTGGFF
CDR3 DNA: TGTGCCAGCAGCCTAAACATCGGGACAGGGGGGTTCTTC

clone size: -
V gene: TRBV10-2
CDR3 length: 14
J gene: TRBJ1-6
D gene: TRBD1
CDR3 protein: CASRGQGGNSPLHF
CDR3 DNA: TGCGCCAGCCGGGGACAGGGTGGAAATTCACCCCTCCACTTT

clone size: once
V gene: TRBV3-1
CDR3 length: 15
J gene: TRBJ1-1
D gene: TRBD1
CDR3 protein: CASSHQGAGNTEAFF
CDR3 DNA: TGTGCCAGCAGCCACCAGGGGGCAGGAAACACTGAAGCTTTCTTT

clone size: -
V gene: TRBV29-1
CDR3 length: 12
J gene: TRBJ1-1
D gene: -
CDR3 protein: CSAILTSTEAFF
CDR3 DNA: TGCAGTGCAATACTGACGAGCACTGAAGCTTTCTTT

clone size: few
V gene: TRBV30
CDR3 length: 14
J gene: TRBJ1-3
D gene: -
CDR3 protein: CAWGGDGGRVTIYF
CDR3 DNA: TGTGCCTGGGGGGGGGACGGAGGGCGTGTCACCATATATTTT

clone size: many
V gene: TRBV12-3/TRBV12-4
CDR3 length: 13
J gene: TRBJ1-2
D gene: -
CDR3 protein: CASSLLRDYGYTF
CDR3 DNA: TGTGCCAGCAGCTTGCTCAGGGACTATGGCTACACCTTC

clone size: many
V gene: TRBV25-1
CDR3 length: 15
J gene: TRBJ2-1
D gene: TRBD1
CDR3 protein: CASSEPGQGKNEQFF
CDR3 DNA: TGTGCCAGCAGTGAACCCGGACAGGGGAAGAATGAGCAGTTCTTC

clone size: -
V gene: TRBV10-3
CDR3 length: 20
J gene: TRBJ2-5
D gene: -
CDR3 protein: CAISAGGQRGPHTNQETQYF
CDR3 DNA: TGTGCCATCAGTGCGGGGGGACAGCGGGGACCACACACCAACCAAGAGACCCAGTACTTC

clone size: many
V gene: TRBV20-1
CDR3 length: 13
J gene: TRBJ2-7
D gene: -
CDR3 protein: CSAQSEQGYEQYF
CDR3 DNA: TGCAGTGCTCAGAGTGAGCAGGGCTACGAGCAGTACTTC

clone size: -
V gene: TRBV10-2
CDR3 length: 13
J gene: TRBJ1-2
D gene: -
CDR3 protein: CAAGREVGHGYTF
CDR3 DNA: TGCGCTGCAGGACGGGAGGTGGGACATGGCTACACCTTC

clone size: few
V gene: TRBV5-6
CDR3 length: 14
J gene: TRBJ1-5
D gene: -
CDR3 protein: CASSSGRNNQPQHF
CDR3 DNA: TGTGCCAGCAGCTCCGGACGGAACAATCAGCCCCAGCATTTT

clone size: -
V gene: TRBV25-1
CDR3 length: 17
J gene: TRBJ2-5
D gene: -
CDR3 protein: CASSQRRRAGGQETQYF
CDR3 DNA: -

clone size: many
V gene: TRBV10-1
CDR3 length: 17
J gene: TRBJ1-3
D gene: -
CDR3 protein: CASSEGTAVLGGNTIYF
CDR3 DNA: TGCGCCAGCAGTGAGGGGACTGCCGTTCTGGGCGGAAACACCATATATTTT

clone size: few
V gene: TRBV24-1
CDR3 length: 16
J gene: TRBJ1-2
D gene: TRBD1
CDR3 protein: CATSEWDRLGRYGYTF
CDR3 DNA: TGTGCCACCAGTGAATGGGACAGGCTGGGCCGCTATGGCTACACCTTC

clone size: once
V gene: TRBV28
CDR3 length: 13
J gene: TRBJ2-7
D gene: -
CDR3 protein: CASSLPPVYEQYF
CDR3 DNA: TGTGCCAGCTCTCTCCCCCCAGTATACGAGCAGTACTTC

clone size: -
V gene: TRBV29-1
CDR3 length: 11
J gene: TRBJ1-2
D gene: TRBD1
CDR3 protein: CSVAGGQPLAF
CDR3 DNA: TGCAGCGTTGCCGGGGGACAGCCGCTAGCCTTC

clone size: few
V gene: TRBV9
CDR3 length: 16
J gene: TRBJ2-3
D gene: -
CDR3 protein: CASSASSGTYADTQYF
CDR3 DNA: TGTGCCAGCAGCGCCTCGTCGGGGACATACGCAGATACGCAGTATTTT

clone size: many
V gene: TRBV20-1
CDR3 length: 15
J gene: TRBJ2-3
D gene: TRBD2
CDR3 protein: CSADGLAGKTDTQYF
CDR3 DNA: TGCAGTGCTGATGGACTAGCGGGGAAGACAGATACGCAGTATTTT

clone size: -
V gene: TRBV20-1
CDR3 length: 15
J gene: TRBJ2-1
D gene: -
CDR3 protein: CSATKHLGTYNEQFF
CDR3 DNA: TGCAGTGCTACCAAACACCTAGGGACTTACAATGAGCAGTTCTTC

clone size: few
V gene: TRBV25-1
CDR3 length: 15
J gene: TRBJ2-2
D gene: -
CDR3 protein: CASSLTRLDTGELFF
CDR3 DNA: TGTGCCAGCAGTTTAACGCGGTTGGACACCGGGGAGCTGTTTTTT

clone size: few
V gene: TRBV2
CDR3 length: 16
J gene: TRBJ2-2
D gene: TRBD1
CDR3 protein: CASSEFQGADTGELFF
CDR3 DNA: TGTGCCAGCAGTGAATTTCAGGGGGCAGATACCGGGGAGCTGTTTTTT

clone size: -
V gene: TRBV7-8
CDR3 length: 13
J gene: TRBJ2-1
D gene: -
CDR3 protein: CASGLGAGGEQFF
CDR3 DNA: TGTGCCAGCGGCCTGGGCGCCGGGGGTGAGCAGTTCTTC

clone size: -
V gene: TRBV20-1
CDR3 length: 13
J gene: TRBJ2-3
D gene: -
CDR3 protein: CSARAQGLDTQYF
CDR3 DNA: TGCAGTGCTAGAGCCCAGGGTTTAGATACGCAGTATTTT

clone size: -
V gene: TRBV24-1
CDR3 length: 15
J gene: TRBJ1-2
D gene: TRBD1
CDR3 protein: CATSDPGQGAGGYTF
CDR3 DNA: TGTGCCACCAGTGATCCGGGACAGGGGGCGGGAGGCTACACCTTC

clone size: few
V gene: TRBV6-1
CDR3 length: 16
J gene: TRBJ1-1
D gene: -
CDR3 protein: CASSSMSSSMNTEAFF
CDR3 DNA: TGTGCCAGCAGCAGTATGTCATCGAGTATGAACACTGAAGCTTTCTTT